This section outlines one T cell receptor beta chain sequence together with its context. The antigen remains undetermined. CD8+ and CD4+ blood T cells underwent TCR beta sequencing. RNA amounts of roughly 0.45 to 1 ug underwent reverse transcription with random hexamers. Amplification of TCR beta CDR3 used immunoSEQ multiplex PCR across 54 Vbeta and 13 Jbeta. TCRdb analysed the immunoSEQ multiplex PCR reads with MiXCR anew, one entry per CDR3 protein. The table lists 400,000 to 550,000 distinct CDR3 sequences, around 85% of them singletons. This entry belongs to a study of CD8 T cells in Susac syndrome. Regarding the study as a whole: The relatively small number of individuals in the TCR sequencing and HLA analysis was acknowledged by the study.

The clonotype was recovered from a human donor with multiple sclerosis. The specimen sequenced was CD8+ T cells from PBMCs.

Here the CDR3 DNA reads TGTGCCAGCACACTAGCTCTCAATGAGCAGTTCTTC. It is translated as CASTLALNEQFF. The rearrangement uses TRBV5-8 and TRBJ2-1; weak D call: TRBD2 (6 bases). The CDR3 consists of 12 residues. Germline CDR1 SGHTS, CDR2 YDEGEE. With 6 bases removed from V and 6 bases from J, the gap between germline ends came to 10 bases.